Given below is one T cell receptor beta chain in context. In the study's own analysis: Reference gene primer amplification gave estimated nucleated cell counts. The protocol was immunoSEQ multiplex PCR, while the TCRdb copy is restricted to in-frame clones and leaves out a portion. V and J calls and clone size are copied from that table; D and trimming were computed from the DNA. The repertoire holds 25,000 or so clones, around 83% seen once, with roughly 27% in the top ten. The data were obtained in a study of blood T cell repertoires in COVID-19. As for the study in general: Collection of acute and convalescent COVID-19 samples took place in the United States, Italy and Spain. T cells, B-cell-depleted T cells, or PBMCs provided the cDNA or gDNA that served as material.

Deletions cut 7 bases from V and 0 bases from J, with 11 bases between. Germline CDR1 LGHDT, CDR2 YNNKEL (reference sequence). The CDR3 is 14 amino acids. The TCR was taken from a man between 65 and 85 years old with active COVID-19. The chain carries TRBV3-1 (or the pseudogene TRBV3-2) and TRBJ2-3; D possibly corresponds to TRBD2 (5 bases). Sequencing was performed on peripheral blood. This chain's CDR3 is CASKVSASTDTQYF. The CDR3 DNA is TGTGCCAGCAAGGTTAGCGCGAGCACAGATACGCAGTATTTT.